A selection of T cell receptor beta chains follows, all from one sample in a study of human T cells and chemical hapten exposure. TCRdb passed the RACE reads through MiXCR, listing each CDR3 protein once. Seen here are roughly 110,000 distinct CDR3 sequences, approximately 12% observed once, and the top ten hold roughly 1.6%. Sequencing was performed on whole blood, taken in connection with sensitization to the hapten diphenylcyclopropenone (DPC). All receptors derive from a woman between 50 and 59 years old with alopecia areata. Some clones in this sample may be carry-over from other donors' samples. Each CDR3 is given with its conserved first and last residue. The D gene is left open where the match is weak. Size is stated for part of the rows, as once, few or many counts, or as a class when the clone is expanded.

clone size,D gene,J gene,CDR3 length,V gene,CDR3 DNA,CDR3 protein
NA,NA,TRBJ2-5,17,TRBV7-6,TGTGCCAGCAGCTTCCACCCTCCTTCGGTTAGGGGAGAGACCCAGTACTTC,CASSFHPPSVRGETQYF
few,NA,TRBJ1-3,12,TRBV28,TGTGCCAGCAGTTTAATGGGTCGAACCATATATTTT,CASSLMGRTIYF
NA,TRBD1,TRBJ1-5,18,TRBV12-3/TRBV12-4,TGTGCCAGCAGTTTAGCGGTGACAGGGAGCGGTAGCAATCAGCCCCAGCATTTT,CASSLAVTGSGSNQPQHF
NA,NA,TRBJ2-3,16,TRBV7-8,TGTGCCAGCAGCTTAGACGGGCGGAGGATCCTAGATACGCAGTATTTT,CASSLDGRRILDTQYF
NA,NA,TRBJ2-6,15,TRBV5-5,TGTGCCAGCAGCTTTGGGGACTCTGGGGCCAACGTCCTGACTTTC,CASSFGDSGANVLTF
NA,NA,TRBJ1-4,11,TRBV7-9,TGTGCCAGCGGGGAGAATGAAAAACTGTTTTTT,CASGENEKLFF
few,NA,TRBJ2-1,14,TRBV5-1,TGCGCCAGCAGCTTGGGTGTGGGGGACAATGAGCAGTTCTTC,CASSLGVGDNEQFF
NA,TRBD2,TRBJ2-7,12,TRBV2,TGTGCCAGCCAGCGGGAAATCTACGAGCAGTACTTC,CASQREIYEQYF
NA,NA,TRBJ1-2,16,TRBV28,TGTGCCAGCAGTTTTCTGGGGGCAGAACAAAACTATGGCTACACCTTC,CASSFLGAEQNYGYTF
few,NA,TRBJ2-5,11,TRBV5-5,TGTGCCAGCAGCTTATTTCGTGGCCAGTACTTC,CASSLFRGQYF
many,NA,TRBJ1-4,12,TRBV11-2,TGTGCCAGCAGAGAAAGGGGTGAAAAACTGTTTTTT,CASRERGEKLFF
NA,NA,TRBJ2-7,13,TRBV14,TGTGCCAGCAGCCAAGTGGGGCCCACCGAGCAGTACTTC,CASSQVGPTEQYF
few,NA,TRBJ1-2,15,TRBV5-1,TGCGCCAGCAGCTTTCGGGGACAAGGGAACTATGGCTACACCTTC,CASSFRGQGNYGYTF
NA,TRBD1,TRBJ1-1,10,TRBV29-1,TGCAGCGTTAGGGACAGTGAAGCTTTCTTT,CSVRDSEAFF
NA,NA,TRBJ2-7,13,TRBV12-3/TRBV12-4,TGTGCCAGCAGTTCAGGGAATGAGTACGAGCAGTACTTC,CASSSGNEYEQYF
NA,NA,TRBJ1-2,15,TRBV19,TGTGCCAGTAGTAGCCGGGACAAGCTTTTCTATGGCTACACCTTC,CASSSRDKLFYGYTF
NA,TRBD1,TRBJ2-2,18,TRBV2,TGTGCCAGCAGTGAATCGGGACAGGCGCTAACCAACACCGGGGAGCTGTTTTTT,CASSESGQALTNTGELFF
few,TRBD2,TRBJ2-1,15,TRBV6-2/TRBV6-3,TGTGCCAGCCTTGCCGGGACTAGCGGGTACAATGAGCAGTTCTTC,CASLAGTSGYNEQFF
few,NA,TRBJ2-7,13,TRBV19,TGTGCCAGTAGTGAGCTAAATACCTACGAGCAGTACTTC,CASSELNTYEQYF
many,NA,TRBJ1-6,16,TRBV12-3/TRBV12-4,TGTGCCAGCAGTAAAGGGCCGAGCTCCTATAATTCACCCCTCCACTTT,CASSKGPSSYNSPLHF
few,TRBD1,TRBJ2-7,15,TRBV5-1,TGCGCCAGCAGCTTAGGGGGGACAGGGTCCTACGAGCAGTACTTC,CASSLGGTGSYEQYF
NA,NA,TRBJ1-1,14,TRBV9,TGTGCCAGCAGCGTAGCACCGGGACCCCGGGACGCTTTCTTT,CASSVAPGPRDAFF
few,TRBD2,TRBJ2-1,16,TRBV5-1,TGCGCCAGCAGCTTTGGGGGGGACGACTCCTACAATGAGCAGTTCTTC,CASSFGGDDSYNEQFF
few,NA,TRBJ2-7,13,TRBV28,TGTGCCAGCAGGAGATCTAGTTTCTACGAGCAGTACTTC,CASRRSSFYEQYF
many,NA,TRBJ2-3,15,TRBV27,TGTGCCAGCAGTTTAGTCACCGCCCCCACAGATACGCAGTATTTT,CASSLVTAPTDTQYF
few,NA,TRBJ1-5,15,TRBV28,TGTGCCAGCAGTTTAAGGGGACGGGGGTTCAAGCCCCAGCATTTT,CASSLRGRGFKPQHF
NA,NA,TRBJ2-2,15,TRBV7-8,TGTGCCAGCAGCCAACGACGGGGTCCGTCCCGGGAGCTGTTTTTT,CASSQRRGPSRELFF
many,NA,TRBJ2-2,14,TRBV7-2,TGTGCCAGCAGCTCCGACGGTACTTCCGGGGAGCTGTTTTTT,CASSSDGTSGELFF
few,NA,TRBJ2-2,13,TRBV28,TGTGCCAGCAGTCTTGGCAGGCCCGGGGAGCTGTTTTTT,CASSLGRPGELFF
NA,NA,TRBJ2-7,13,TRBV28,TGTGCCAGCAGCGGAGCCGGGGGGACAGAGCAGTACTTC,CASSGAGGTEQYF
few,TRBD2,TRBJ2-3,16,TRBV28,TGTGCCAGCAGTTCCTTTCTAGCGGGAGTCACAGATACGCAGTATTTT,CASSSFLAGVTDTQYF
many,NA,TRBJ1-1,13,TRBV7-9,TGTGCCAGCAGTTTGAGGCCGAACACTGAAGCTTTCTTT,CASSLRPNTEAFF
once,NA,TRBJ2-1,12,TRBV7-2,TGTGCCAGCAGTAAGGGACGAGTCGAGCAGTTCTTC,CASSKGRVEQFF
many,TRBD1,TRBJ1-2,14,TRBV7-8,TGTGCCAGCAGCGCCACGGAACAGGGGTTTGGCTACACCTTC,CASSATEQGFGYTF
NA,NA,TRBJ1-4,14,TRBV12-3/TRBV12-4,TGTGCCAGCACCCCCAACAATTTTAATGAAAAACTGTTTTTT,CASTPNNFNEKLFF
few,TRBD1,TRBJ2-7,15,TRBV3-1,TGTGCCAGCAGCTCCAGAGGGGGGACAGGTTACGAGCAGTACTTC,CASSSRGGTGYEQYF
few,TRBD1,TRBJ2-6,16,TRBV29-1,TGCAGCGTTCGGGACAGCTACCTCTCTGGGGCCAACGTCCTGACTTTC,CSVRDSYLSGANVLTF
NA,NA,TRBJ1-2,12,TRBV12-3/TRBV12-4,TGTGCCAGCAGTGGGATACTCTATGGCTACACCTTC,CASSGILYGYTF
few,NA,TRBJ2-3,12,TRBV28,TGTGCCAGCAGTTTGACAGACCGAGGTTCGTATTTT,CASSLTDRGSYF
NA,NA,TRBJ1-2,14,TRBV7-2,TGTGCCAGCAGCCCGTTAGGGGCTAACTATGGCTACACCTTC,CASSPLGANYGYTF
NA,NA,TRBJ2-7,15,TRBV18,TGTGCCAGCTCACCACCAGGGGACCTCGCGGGTGAGCAGTACTTC,CASSPPGDLAGEQYF
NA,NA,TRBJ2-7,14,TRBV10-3,TGTGCCATCAGTGAGTCTGCCGTCCGGGGGGAGCAGTACTTC,CAISESAVRGEQYF
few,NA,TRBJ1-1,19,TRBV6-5,TGTGCCAGCAGTTACAGGTTCGACAGCCCCCGACAAGCCTACACTGAAGCTTTCTTT,CASSYRFDSPRQAYTEAFF
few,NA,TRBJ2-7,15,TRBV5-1,TGCGCCAGCAGCTTATTGTCAGGGAATACCTACGAGCAGTACTTC,CASSLLSGNTYEQYF
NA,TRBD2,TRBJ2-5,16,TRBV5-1,TGCGCCAGCAGCTTGACTAGCGGGGGGGTCCTCGGGACCCAGTACTTC,CASSLTSGGVLGTQYF
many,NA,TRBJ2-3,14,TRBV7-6,TGTGCCAGCAGCTTGGTCGCATTAAGGGATACGCAGTATTTT,CASSLVALRDTQYF
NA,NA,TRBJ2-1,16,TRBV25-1,TGTGCCAGCAGTGAATCAGGCGAGAGGGCTTGGCGGGAGCAGTTCTTC,CASSESGERAWREQFF